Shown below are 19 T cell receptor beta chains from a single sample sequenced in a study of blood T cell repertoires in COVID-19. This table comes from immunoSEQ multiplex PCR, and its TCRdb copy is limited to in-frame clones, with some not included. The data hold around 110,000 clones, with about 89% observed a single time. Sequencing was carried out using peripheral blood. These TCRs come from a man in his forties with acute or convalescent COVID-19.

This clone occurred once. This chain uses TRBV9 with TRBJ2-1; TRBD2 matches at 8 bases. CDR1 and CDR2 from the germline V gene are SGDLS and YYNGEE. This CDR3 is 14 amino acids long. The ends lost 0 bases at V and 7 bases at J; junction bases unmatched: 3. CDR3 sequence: CASSVGPSGNEQFF. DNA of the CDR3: TGTGCCAGCAGCGTAGGCCCTAGCGGGAATGAGCAGTTCTTC. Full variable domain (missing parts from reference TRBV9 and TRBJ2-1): DSGVTQTPKHLITATGQRVTLRCSPRSGDLSVYWYQQSLDQGLQFLIQYYNGEERAKGNILERFSAQQFPDLHSELNLSSLELGDSALYFCASSVGPSGNEQFFGPGTRLTVL.

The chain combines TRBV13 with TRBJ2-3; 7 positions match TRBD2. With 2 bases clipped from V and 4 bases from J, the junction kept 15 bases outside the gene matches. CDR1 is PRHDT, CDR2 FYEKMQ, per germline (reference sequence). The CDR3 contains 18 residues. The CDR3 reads CASSLWGRTREQADTQYF. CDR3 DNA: TGTGCCAGCAGCTTATGGGGACGGACTAGGGAGCAGGCAGATACGCAGTATTTT.

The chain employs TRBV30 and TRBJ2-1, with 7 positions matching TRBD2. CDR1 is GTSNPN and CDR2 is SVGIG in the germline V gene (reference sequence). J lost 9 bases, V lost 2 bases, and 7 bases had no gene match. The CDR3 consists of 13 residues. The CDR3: CAWSREGRVEQFF. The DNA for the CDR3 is TGTGCCTGGAGTAGGGAGGGCCGGGTTGAGCAGTTCTTC.

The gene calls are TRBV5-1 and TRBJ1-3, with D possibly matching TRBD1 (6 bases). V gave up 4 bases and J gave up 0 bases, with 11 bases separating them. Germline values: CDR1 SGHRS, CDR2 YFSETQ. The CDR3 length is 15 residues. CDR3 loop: CASSPGQSSGNTIYF. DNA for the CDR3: TGCGCCAGCAGCCCCGGACAGAGCTCTGGAAACACCATATATTTT.

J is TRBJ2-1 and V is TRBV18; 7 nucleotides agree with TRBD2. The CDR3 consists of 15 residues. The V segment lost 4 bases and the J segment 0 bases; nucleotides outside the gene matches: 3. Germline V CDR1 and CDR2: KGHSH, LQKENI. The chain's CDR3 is CASSRLAHSYNEQFF. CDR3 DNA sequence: TGTGCCAGCTCACGACTAGCCCACTCCTACAATGAGCAGTTCTTC.

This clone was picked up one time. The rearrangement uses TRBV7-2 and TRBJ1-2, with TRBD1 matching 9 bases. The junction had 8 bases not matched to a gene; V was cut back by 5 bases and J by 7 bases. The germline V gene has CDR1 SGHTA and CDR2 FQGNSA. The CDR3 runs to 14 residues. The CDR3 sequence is CASSLTGGTSGYTF. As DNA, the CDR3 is TGTGCCAGCAGCCTGACAGGGGGTACCTCTGGCTACACCTTC.

CDR3 nucleotides: TGTGCCGGCGGGGATTACGAGCAGTACTTC. Its protein product is CAGGDYEQYF. The chain combines TRBV6-5 with TRBJ2-7; tentatively, D is TRBD2 (6 bases). V shed 11 bases and J shed 4 bases, with 9 bases lying between them. CDR3 length: 10 amino acids. Per germline, CDR1 MNHEY and CDR2 SVGAGI.

The CDR3 reads CASSQGRDSGANVLTF. The CDR3 nucleotides read TGTGCCAGCAGCCAAGGCAGGGACTCTGGGGCCAACGTCCTGACTTTC. This rearrangement joins TRBV4-2 to TRBJ2-6; TRBD1 is a possible D gene (5 bases). CDR1 and CDR2 (germline): LGHNA, YNFKEQ. With 1 base removed from V and 0 bases from J, the gap between germline ends came to 7 bases. The CDR3 consists of 16 residues.

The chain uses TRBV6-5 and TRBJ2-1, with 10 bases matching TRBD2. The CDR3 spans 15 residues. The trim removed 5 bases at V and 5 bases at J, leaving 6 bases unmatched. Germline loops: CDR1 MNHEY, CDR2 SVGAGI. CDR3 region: CASSPLAGSHNEQFF. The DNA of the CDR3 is TGTGCCAGCAGTCCACTAGCGGGATCCCACAATGAGCAGTTCTTC.

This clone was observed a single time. The CDR3 loop is CASSQTTGPHLYGYTF. The DNA for the CDR3 is TGCGCCAGCAGCCAGACGACAGGGCCCCACCTCTATGGCTACACCTTC. The V gene is TRBV4-1, the J gene TRBJ1-2, with TRBD1 identical over 7 bases. Germline values: CDR1 MGHRA, CDR2 YSYEKL. The CDR3 contains 16 residues. V lost 3 bases to trimming and J lost 4 bases; unmatched junction nucleotides: 11.

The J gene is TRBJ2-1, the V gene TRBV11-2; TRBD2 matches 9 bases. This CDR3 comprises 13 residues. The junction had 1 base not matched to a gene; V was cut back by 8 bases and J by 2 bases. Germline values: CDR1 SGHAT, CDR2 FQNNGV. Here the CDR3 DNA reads TGTGCCAGCGGGACTAGCCCCTACAATGAGCAGTTCTTC. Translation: CASGTSPYNEQFF.

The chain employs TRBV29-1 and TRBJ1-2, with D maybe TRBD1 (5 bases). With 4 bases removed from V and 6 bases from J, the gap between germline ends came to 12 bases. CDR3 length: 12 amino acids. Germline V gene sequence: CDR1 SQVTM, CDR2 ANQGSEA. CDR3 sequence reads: CSVGRGWNGYTF. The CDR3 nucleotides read TGCAGCGTTGGGAGGGGATGGAATGGCTACACCTTC.

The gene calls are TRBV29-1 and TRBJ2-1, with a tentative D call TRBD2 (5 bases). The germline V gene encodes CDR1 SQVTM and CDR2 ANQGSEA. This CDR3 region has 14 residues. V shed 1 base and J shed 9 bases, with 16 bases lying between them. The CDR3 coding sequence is TGCAGCGTTGAAGTAGCGAGAACTTTAGGTGAGCAGTTCTTC. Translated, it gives CSVEVARTLGEQFF.

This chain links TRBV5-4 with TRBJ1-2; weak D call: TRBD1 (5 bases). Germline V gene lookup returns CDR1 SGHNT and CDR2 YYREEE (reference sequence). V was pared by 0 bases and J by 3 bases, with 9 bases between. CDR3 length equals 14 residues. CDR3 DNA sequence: TGTGCCAGCAGCTTGGTTGGCAGGGACTATGGCTACACCTTC. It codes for CASSLVGRDYGYTF.

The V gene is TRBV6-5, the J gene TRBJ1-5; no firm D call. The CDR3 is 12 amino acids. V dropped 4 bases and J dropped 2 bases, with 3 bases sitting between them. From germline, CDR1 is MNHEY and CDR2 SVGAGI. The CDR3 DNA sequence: TGTGCCAGCAGTTCTGGCAATCAGCCCCAGCATTTT. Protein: CASSSGNQPQHF.

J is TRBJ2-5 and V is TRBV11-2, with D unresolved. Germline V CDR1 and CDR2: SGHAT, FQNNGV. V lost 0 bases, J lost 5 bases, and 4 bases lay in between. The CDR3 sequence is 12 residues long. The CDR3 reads CASSLEQETQYF. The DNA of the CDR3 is TGTGCCAGCAGCTTAGAGCAGGAGACCCAGTACTTC.

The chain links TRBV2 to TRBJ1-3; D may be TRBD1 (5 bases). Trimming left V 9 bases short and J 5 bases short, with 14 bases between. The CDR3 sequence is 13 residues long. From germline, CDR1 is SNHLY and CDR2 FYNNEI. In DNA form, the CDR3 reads TGTGCCAGTCTAGAAGCAGGGCGAAACACCATATATTTT. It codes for CASLEAGRNTIYF.

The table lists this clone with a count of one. The CDR3 reads CASSVWESADTQYF. DNA for the CDR3: TGTGCCAGCAGCGTGTGGGAGTCAGCGGATACGCAGTATTTT. The gene calls are TRBV9 and TRBJ2-3, with D possibly TRBD2 on 5 matching bases. The CDR3 contains 14 residues. Deletions cut 2 bases from V and 6 bases from J, with 13 bases between. The germline gives CDR1 SGDLS, CDR2 YYNGEE. Complete variable domain (other parts from reference TRBV9 and TRBJ2-3): DSGVTQTPKHLITATGQRVTLRCSPRSGDLSVYWYQQSLDQGLQFLIQYYNGEERAKGNILERFSAQQFPDLHSELNLSSLELGDSALYFCASSVWESADTQYFGPGTRLTVL.

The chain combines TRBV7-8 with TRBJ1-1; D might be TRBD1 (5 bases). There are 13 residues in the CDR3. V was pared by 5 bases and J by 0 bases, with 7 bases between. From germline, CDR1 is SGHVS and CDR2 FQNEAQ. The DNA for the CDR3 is TGTGCCAGCAGCATGACAGTGAACACTGAAGCTTTCTTT. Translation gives CASSMTVNTEAFF.